This T cell receptor beta chain was recorded in a study of T cells in Graves' hyperthyroidism and ophthalmopathy. The study's findings and limits: Among thyroid clonotypes expanded above 0.001, most also appeared in blood.

This clonotype was counted ten times or more. Its specificity is unknown. Amplification yielded TCR beta CDR3 regions, with RNA transcripts as the source. The HTBI primer set served for first-round RT-PCR of the TCR CDR3. TCRdb reanalysed the multiplex PCR reads using MiXCR and keeps one entry per CDR3 protein. The sample has 530,000 or so distinct CDR3 sequences; roughly a quarter are singletons. The CDR3 consists of 15 residues. J lost 0 bases, V lost 5 bases, and 4 bases had no gene match. Germline-derived CDR1 and CDR2 are MDHEN and SYDVKM. The TCR sequence derives from a woman in her twenties or thirties with Graves' ophthalmopathy. This sequence joins TRBV28 and TRBJ1-5, with 7 bases matching TRBD1. Sequenced: blood. CDR3 sequence reads: CASSRDSYSNQPQHF. The CDR3 nucleotides read TGTGCCAGCAGTCGGGACAGTTATAGCAATCAGCCCCAGCATTTT. The whole variable domain, filled in from reference TRBV28 and TRBJ1-5, reads DVKVTQSSRYLVKRTGEKVFLECVQDMDHENMFWYRQDPGLGLRLIYFSYDVKMKEKGDIPEGYSVSREKKERFSLILESASTNQTSMYLCASSRDSYSNQPQHFGDGTRLSIL.